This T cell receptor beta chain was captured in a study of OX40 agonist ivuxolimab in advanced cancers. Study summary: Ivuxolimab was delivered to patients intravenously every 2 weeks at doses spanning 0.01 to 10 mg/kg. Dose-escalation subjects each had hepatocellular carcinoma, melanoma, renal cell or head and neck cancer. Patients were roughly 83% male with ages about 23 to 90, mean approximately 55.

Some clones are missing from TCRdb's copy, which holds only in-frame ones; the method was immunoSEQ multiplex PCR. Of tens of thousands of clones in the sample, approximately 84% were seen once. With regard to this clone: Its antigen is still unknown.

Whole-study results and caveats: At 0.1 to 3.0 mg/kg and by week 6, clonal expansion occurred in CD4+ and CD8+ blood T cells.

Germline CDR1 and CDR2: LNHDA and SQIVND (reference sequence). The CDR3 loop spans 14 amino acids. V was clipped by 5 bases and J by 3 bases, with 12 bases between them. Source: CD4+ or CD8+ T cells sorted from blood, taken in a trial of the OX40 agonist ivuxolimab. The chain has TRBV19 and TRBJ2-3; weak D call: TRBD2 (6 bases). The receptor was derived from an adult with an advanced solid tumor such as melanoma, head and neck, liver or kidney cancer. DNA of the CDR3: TGTGCCAGTAGTCCTCCACGGGGGACAGATACGCAGTATTTT. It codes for CASSPPRGTDTQYF.